These 6 T cell receptor beta chains came from one sample sequenced in a study of T cells after yellow fever vaccination. From the 5' RACE reads, TCRdb called clonotypes with MiXCR, one entry per CDR3 protein. Of some 600,000 distinct CDR3 sequences in the sample, about a sixth were seen once. The sequenced sample was PBMCs, obtained 5 days after the first yellow fever vaccination. The receptor set was obtained from a man between 18 and 29 years old who received the YFV17D yellow fever vaccine.

CDR3 in amino acids: CAISGPGAGNQPQHF. The CDR3 nucleotides read TGTGCCATCAGTGGCCCCGGGGCGGGAAATCAGCCCCAGCATTTT. V and J are TRBV10-3 and TRBJ1-5; TRBD1 is a possible D gene (5 bases). The CDR3 spans 15 residues. Trimming removed 4 bases at V and 4 bases at J, with 14 bases between. Looked up from germline, CDR1 is ENHRY and CDR2 is SYGVKD.

Ten or more counts support this clonotype. The chain has TRBV12-3 or TRBV12-4 and TRBJ2-1, with D perhaps being TRBD1 or TRBD2 (5 bases each). The CDR3 runs to 13 residues. Trimming stripped 1 base from V and 5 bases from J, with 6 bases between. The CDR3: CASSLVGDNEQFF. CDR3 coding DNA: TGTGCCAGCAGTTTAGTGGGGGACAATGAGCAGTTCTTC.

The chain couples TRBV20-1 to TRBJ2-2, with 9 bases lining up with TRBD2. The CDR3 covers 18 residues. Germline loops: CDR1 DFQATT, CDR2 SNEGSKA (reference sequence). V shed 0 bases, J shed 5 bases, and the junction held 13 bases outside the gene matches. This CDR3 reads CSARDKALAGGLTGELFF. The CDR3 DNA reads TGCAGTGCTAGAGATAAGGCTTTGGCGGGGGGGCTGACCGGGGAGCTGTTTTTT.

In its sample, this clonotype was seen a few times. V and J are TRBV5-1 and TRBJ2-7; TRBD1 agrees at 7 bases. With V trimmed by 5 bases and J by 6 bases, 14 bases remained unmatched. CDR3 size: 15 residues. CDR1 and CDR2 from the germline V gene are SGHRS and YFSETQ. This CDR3 reads CASSPVGKTGSEQYF. CDR3 sequence (DNA): TGCGCCAGCAGTCCGGTTGGGAAGACAGGGAGCGAGCAGTACTTC.

The chain has TRBV5-1 and TRBJ1-4; D perhaps matches TRBD1 (5 bases). The CDR3 has 15 amino acids. Germline-derived CDR1 and CDR2 are SGHRS and YFSETQ. Trimming cost V 4 bases and J 7 bases, with 17 bases left between them. The DNA for the CDR3 is TGCGCCAGCAGCGCATCTGTGACAGCGGGTGAAAAACTGTTTTTT. Translating it yields CASSASVTAGEKLFF.

This clonotype came up a few times. This chain links TRBV7-9 with TRBJ2-2; no reliable D call. CDR1 is SEHNR, CDR2 FQNEAQ, per germline (reference sequence). CDR3 length: 11 residues. Trimming cost V 5 bases and J 8 bases, with 6 bases left between them. CDR3 in DNA: TGTGCCAGCAGCAGCTGGGGGGAGCTGTTTTTT. Its translation is CASSSWGELFF.